Included here is one T cell receptor (beta chain) sequence, with context. Its recognized antigen is unknown. There are no base qualities to consult, and no much larger clone falls within one base. CDR1 and CDR2 were assigned from the germline V gene as SNHLY and FYNNEI. From the cysteine up to the phenylalanine, the CDR3 has a length of 14 residues. The entry retains the CDR3 DNA only, 42 bases that are in frame from base 1. After removal of 6 bases from V and 3 bases from J, the junction retains 7 bases not matched to a gene. The data originate from a study of blood T cell repertoires in COVID-19 (TCRdb year 2020). Some background on the complete study: Collaborator samples came from the United States, Italy and Spain and covered acute and convalescent phases of COVID-19. The repertoires were released in a freely available public database intended as a resource for research on the immune response to SARS-CoV-2. The dataset comprised deeply sampled blood TCRbeta repertoires from subjects exposed to, actively infected with, or recovered from COVID-19. The sample metadata nearly always contained a de-identified subject ID, COVID-19 status, age in years and sex. Where HLA class I and class II types were available, the types were taken from metadata supplied by the sample provider, not from assay-based typing. The prospective study material was composed of cDNA or gDNA derived from T cells, B-cell-depleted T cells, or PBMCs. Samples were obtained from the ongoing ImmuneRACE study (first 160 participants) and from 1,254 subjects provided by 6 global collaborators.

In the prospective study, participants were roughly 18 to 89 years old, resided in about two dozen geographic areas of the United States, and were enrolled through a virtual design. Cohort assignment in the prospective study relied on participant-reported clinical history from a screening survey and a study questionnaire. For ImmuneRACE Cohort 3, a participant was defined as recovered based on two consecutive negative NP/OP PCR tests, clearance by a healthcare professional, or resolution of symptoms. Mobile phlebotomists in the prospective study collected whole blood, serum and a nasopharyngeal or oropharyngeal swab from every participant. Participants in the prospective study had the option to provide additional blood draws and questionnaires over a 2-month period. Before DNA extraction, blood samples from the prospective study were shipped at room temperature or frozen. The immunoSEQ Assay, a bias-controlled multiplex PCR, was used to amplify TCRbeta CDR3 regions from genomic DNA. The original pipeline was this. The number of nucleated cells in each sample was estimated by amplification of reference gene primers within the assay. To quantify the absolute abundance of each unique TCRbeta CDR3 rearrangement, sequence reads were collapsed and filtered. For each sample, productive Simpson clonality was calculated as the square root of Simpson's diversity index over productive rearrangements. TCRdb holds this immuneACCESS table with in-frame rearrangements only. Some clones are missing; in checked studies, unresolved V genes explain under half, and the rest has no known cause. V and J calls and clone size are as listed in that table; D and trimming were resolved from the DNA. For this sample there are under 250,000 clones; roughly nine tenths appear just once. The ten largest clones add up to more than 10% of the sample.

The research as a whole found: How much clinical and demographic metadata was included differed by source and by participant, and the metadata was provided uncurated.

Sequenced sample: PBMCs or T cells enriched from blood (not recorded which). The receptor chain draws on TRBV2 and TRBJ2-7; 8 junctional bases match TRBD1. The TCR sequence derives from a man under 40 who had recovered from COVID-19. The sequenced DNA: TGTGCCAGCAGGGAGGCCACAGGGGGCTACGAGCAGTACTTC. Its protein is CASREATGGYEQYF.